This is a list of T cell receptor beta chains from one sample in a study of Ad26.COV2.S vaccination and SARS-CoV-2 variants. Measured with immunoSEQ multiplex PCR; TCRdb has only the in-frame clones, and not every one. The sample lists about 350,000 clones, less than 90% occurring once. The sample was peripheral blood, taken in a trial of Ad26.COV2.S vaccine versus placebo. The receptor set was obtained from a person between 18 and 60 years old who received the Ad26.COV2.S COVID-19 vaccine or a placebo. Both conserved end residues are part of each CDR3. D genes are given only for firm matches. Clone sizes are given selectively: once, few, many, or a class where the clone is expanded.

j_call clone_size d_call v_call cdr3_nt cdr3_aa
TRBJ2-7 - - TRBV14 TGTGCCAGCAGCCAAGAGGAAGAGCAGTACTTC CASSQEEEQYF
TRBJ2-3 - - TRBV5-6 TGTGCCAGCAGCTTCTGGCGACGAGGGGGAACGCAGTATTTT CASSFWRRGGTQYF
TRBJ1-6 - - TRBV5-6 TGTGCCAGCAGCTTGAGGGGGTATGGGAATTCACCCCTCCACTTT CASSLRGYGNSPLHF
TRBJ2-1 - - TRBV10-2 TGCGCCAGCAGTGACGAGGATGAGCAGTTCTTC CASSDEDEQFF
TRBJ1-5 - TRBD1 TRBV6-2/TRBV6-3 TGTGCCAGCAGTCAGCTGGACAGGGTTGATCAGCCCCAGCATTTT CASSQLDRVDQPQHF
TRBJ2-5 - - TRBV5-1 TGCGCCAGCAGCTTGTCGACGACTAGGGACCAGTGGACCCAGTACTTC CASSLSTTRDQWTQYF
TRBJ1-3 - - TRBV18 TGTGCCAGCTCACCGGTGGAGCTCACTGGAAACACCATATATTTT CASSPVELTGNTIYF
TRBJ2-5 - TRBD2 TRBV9 TGTGCCAGCAGCCTCCTGACTAGCGGGATGGAGACCCAGTACTTC CASSLLTSGMETQYF
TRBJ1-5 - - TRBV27 TGTGCCAGCGCAAGACAGGCCGGCAATCAGCCCCAGCATTTT CASARQAGNQPQHF
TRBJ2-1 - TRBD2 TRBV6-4 TGTGCCAGCAGTGACTCGACTAGCGGGTACAATGAGCAGTTCTTC CASSDSTSGYNEQFF
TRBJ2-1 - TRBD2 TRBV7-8 TGTGCCAGCAGCTTTGGTAGCGGGGGGGCCTCCGCCCAGTTCTTC CASSFGSGGASAQFF
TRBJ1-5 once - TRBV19 TGTGCCAGTAGTATACAGGGCCTCCCCAATCAGCCCCAGCATTTT CASSIQGLPNQPQHF
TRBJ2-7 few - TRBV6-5 TGTGCCAGCAACCCAACTTCAACCTACGAGCAGTACTTC CASNPTSTYEQYF
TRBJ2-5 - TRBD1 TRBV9 TGTGCCAGCAGCGTGGGGACAGGGCAAGAGACCCAGTACTTC CASSVGTGQETQYF
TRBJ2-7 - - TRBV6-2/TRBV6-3 TGTGCCAGCAGTTACCTCGGGGGCGGGCTAGCCTACGAGCAGTACTTC CASSYLGGGLAYEQYF
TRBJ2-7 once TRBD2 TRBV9 TGTGCCAGCAGCCAACGTACTAGCGGGAGCAGAGGGCAGTACTTC CASSQRTSGSRGQYF
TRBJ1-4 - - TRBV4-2 TGTGCCAGCAGCCCCAATCAGGGAATCACTAATGAAAAACTGTTTTTT CASSPNQGITNEKLFF
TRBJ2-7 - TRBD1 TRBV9 TGTGCCAGCAGCGTAGATCCAGGGGGCCACAGCGAGCAGTACTTC CASSVDPGGHSEQYF
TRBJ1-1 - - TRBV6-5 TGTGCCAGCAGCCGGCGAGACACTGAAGCTTTCTTT CASSRRDTEAFF
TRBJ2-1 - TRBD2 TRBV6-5 TGTGCCAGCAGTCCGACTAGCGGAAGATACAATGAGCAGTTCTTC CASSPTSGRYNEQFF
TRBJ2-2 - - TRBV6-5 TGTGCCAGCAGACCCGGGGCGAACACCGGGGAGCTGTTTTTT CASRPGANTGELFF
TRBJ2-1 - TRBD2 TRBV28 TGTGCCAGCACGACGACGGGAGGAGGAGCGGGGAAGTACAATGAGCAGTTCTTC CASTTTGGGAGKYNEQFF
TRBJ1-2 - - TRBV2 TGTGCCAGCAGTGATACCGGGGACTACTATGGCTACACCTTC CASSDTGDYYGYTF
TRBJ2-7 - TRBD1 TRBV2 TGTGCCAGCTATCAAACAGGGGTCATCTTGTCCTACGAGCAGTACTTC CASYQTGVILSYEQYF
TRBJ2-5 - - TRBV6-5 TGTGCCAGCAGTTCACTAGGGGGACCCGAGACCCAGTACTTC CASSSLGGPETQYF
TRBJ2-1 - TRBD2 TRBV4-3 TGCGCCAGCAGCCCGCGTGCGGGAGGGCCTGGGGATGAGCAGTTCTTC CASSPRAGGPGDEQFF
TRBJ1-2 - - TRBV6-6 TGTGCCAGCAGTTACTCTCGGAACAGTAACTATGGCTACACCTTC CASSYSRNSNYGYTF
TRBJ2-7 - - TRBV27 TGTGCCAGCAGTTGGAGCTCATACGAGCAGTACTTC CASSWSSYEQYF
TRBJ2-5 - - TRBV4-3 TGCGCCAGCAGCCAAGATACCAACCCGTGGGCCGCCCAGTACTTC CASSQDTNPWAAQYF
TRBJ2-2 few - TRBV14 TGTGCCAGCAGCCAAGTTGTGGGGAACACCGGGGAGCTGTTTTTT CASSQVVGNTGELFF
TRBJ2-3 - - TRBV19 TGTGCCAGTAGATTTAAGGGCGGGACTAGCACAGATACGCAGTATTTT CASRFKGGTSTDTQYF
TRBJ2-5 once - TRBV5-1 TGCGCCAGCAGCTTGGAGGGGGGAGAGACCCAGTACTTC CASSLEGGETQYF
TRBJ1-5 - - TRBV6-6 TGTGCCAGCAGCGTCGCCGAGTGGGCCCAGCATTTT CASSVAEWAQHF
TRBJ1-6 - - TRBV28 TGTGCCAGCACCCGGACACTGAAGAATTCACCCCTCCACTTT CASTRTLKNSPLHF
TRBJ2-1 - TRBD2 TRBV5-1 TGCGCCAGCCGTCCAACTAGCGAATCCTACAATGAGCAGTTCTTC CASRPTSESYNEQFF
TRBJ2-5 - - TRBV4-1 TGCGCCAGCAGCCAAGATCCCCACCTCGGGGAGACCCAGTACTTC CASSQDPHLGETQYF
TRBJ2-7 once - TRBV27 TGTGCCAGCAGCTACCGGGGCCCTCCCTACGAGCAGTACTTC CASSYRGPPYEQYF
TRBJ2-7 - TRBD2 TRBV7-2 TGTGCCAGCAGCTTGACTAGCGGGGGTCCCTACGAGCAGTACTTC CASSLTSGGPYEQYF
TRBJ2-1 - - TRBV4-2 TGTGCCAGCAGCCAAGATGGGGGCACTTACAATGAGCAGTTCTTC CASSQDGGTYNEQFF
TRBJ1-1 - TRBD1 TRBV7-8 TGTGCCAGCAGCTTAGGATGGGACAGGGGGCGGGGAGCTTTCTTT CASSLGWDRGRGAFF
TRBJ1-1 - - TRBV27 TGTGCCACCTGGCCGGGGAGGGGGAACACTGAAGCTTTCTTT CATWPGRGNTEAFF
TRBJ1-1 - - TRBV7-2 TGTGCCAGCAGCTTGGCTCGGGTCACTGAAGCTTTCTTT CASSLARVTEAFF
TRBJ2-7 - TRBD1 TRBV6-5 TGTGCCAGCAGAGCTTCGACAGGGCTTAGAGACGAGCAGTACTTC CASRASTGLRDEQYF
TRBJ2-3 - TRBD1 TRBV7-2 TGTGCCAGCAGCTTACAGGGACAGGGCACAGATACGCAGTATTTT CASSLQGQGTDTQYF
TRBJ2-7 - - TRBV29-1 TGCAGCGTTGGAGGGCCCCCCTCCTACGAGCAGTACTTC CSVGGPPSYEQYF
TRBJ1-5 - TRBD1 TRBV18 TGTGCCAGCTCACCAGACAGGGGGGTAGGTCAGCCCCAGCATTTT CASSPDRGVGQPQHF
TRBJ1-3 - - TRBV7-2 TGTGCCAGCAGCTTAGTTTCGGCAGCCGAAGGAAACACCATATATTTT CASSLVSAAEGNTIYF
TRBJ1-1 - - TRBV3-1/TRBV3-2 TGTGCCAGCAGCTATACAACGAACACTGAAGCTTTCTTT CASSYTTNTEAFF
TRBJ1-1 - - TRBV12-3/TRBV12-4 TGTGCCAGCAGTTTCGGACAGACCACTGAAGCTTTCTTT CASSFGQTTEAFF
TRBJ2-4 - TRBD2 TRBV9 TGTGCCAGCAGCGAGGGACTAGCGGGACTGTTAGCCAAAAACATTCAGTACTTC CASSEGLAGLLAKNIQYF
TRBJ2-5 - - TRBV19 TGTGCCAGTAACGGCGGAGCTCGGGGGACCCAGTACTTC CASNGGARGTQYF